This TCR beta chain was obtained from a study of CD8 T cells in Susac syndrome. General observations from the study: Acknowledgment was made by the study that its TCR sequencing and HLA analysis involved a relatively small number of individuals.

The RNA input was 0.5 to 1 ug, and it was reverse transcribed with random hexamers. Coverage of TCR beta CDR3 amplification by immunoSEQ multiplex PCR extended to 54 Vbeta and 13 Jbeta. TCRdb fed the immunoSEQ multiplex PCR reads into MiXCR, producing one record per CDR3 protein. The repertoire holds roughly 160,000 distinct CDR3 sequences, about 95% seen once, with over 0.12% in the top ten. A word on this clonotype: The antigen is not known.

Sequencing of TCR beta was carried out in blood CD8+ and CD4+ T cells. Trimming pared 5 bases from V and 6 bases from J, leaving 10 bases between. There are 11 residues in the CDR3. CDR1 SQVTM and CDR2 ANQGSEA come from the germline V gene. The sequence was obtained from a human donor in good health. The sample taken for sequencing was CD4+ T cells from PBMCs. V is TRBV29-1 and J is TRBJ1-1, with a weak D call TRBD1 (5 bases). DNA for the CDR3: TGCAGCGTTCGGGGGTCGGCTGAAGCTTTCTTT. Translation: CSVRGSAEAFF.